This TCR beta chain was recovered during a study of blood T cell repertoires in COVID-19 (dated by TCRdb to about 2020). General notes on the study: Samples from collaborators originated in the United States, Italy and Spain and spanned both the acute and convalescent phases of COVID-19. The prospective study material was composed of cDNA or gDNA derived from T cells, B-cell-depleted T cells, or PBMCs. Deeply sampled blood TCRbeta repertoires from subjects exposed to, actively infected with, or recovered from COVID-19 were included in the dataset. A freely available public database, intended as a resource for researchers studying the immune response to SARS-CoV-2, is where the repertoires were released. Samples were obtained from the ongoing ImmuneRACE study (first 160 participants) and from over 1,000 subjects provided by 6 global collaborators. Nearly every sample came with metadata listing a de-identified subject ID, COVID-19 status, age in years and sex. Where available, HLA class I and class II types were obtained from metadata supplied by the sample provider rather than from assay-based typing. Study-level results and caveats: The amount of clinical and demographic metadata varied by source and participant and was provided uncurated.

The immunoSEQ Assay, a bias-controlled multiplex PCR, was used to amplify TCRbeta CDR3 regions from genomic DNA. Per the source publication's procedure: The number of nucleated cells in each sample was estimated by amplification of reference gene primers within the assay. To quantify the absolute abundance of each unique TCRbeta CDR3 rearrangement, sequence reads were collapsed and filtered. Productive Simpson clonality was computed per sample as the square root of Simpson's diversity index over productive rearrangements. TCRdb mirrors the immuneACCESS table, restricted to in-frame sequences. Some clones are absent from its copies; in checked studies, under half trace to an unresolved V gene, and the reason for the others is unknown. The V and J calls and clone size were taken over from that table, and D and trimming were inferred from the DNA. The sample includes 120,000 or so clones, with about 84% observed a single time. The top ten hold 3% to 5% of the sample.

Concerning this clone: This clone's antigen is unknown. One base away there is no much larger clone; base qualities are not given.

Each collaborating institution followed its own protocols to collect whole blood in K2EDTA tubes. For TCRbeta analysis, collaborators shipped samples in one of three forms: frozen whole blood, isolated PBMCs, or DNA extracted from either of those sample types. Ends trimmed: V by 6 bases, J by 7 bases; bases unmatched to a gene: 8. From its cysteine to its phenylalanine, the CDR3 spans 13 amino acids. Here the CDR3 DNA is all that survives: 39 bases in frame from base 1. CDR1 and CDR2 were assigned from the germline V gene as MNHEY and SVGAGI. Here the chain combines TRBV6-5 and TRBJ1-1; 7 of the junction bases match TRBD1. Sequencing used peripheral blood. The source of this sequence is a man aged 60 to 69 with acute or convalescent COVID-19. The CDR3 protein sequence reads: CASRRGQFLEAFF. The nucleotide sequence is TGTGCCAGCAGGAGGGGACAGTTCCTTGAAGCTTTCTTT.